Shown below are 30 T cell receptor beta chains from a single sample sequenced in a study of blood T cell repertoires in COVID-19 (dated by TCRdb to the early 2020s). Receptor libraries were prepared by the immunoSEQ multiplex PCR assay. The table comes from immuneACCESS by way of TCRdb, which keeps in-frame sequences with V and J called. Part of the clones is missing from these tables; in studies checked, under half for an unresolved V gene and the rest for unknown reasons. In this sample the table shows roughly 6,300 clones, 85% to 90% of which occur a single time. The leading ten clones occupy about 4.1% of the sample. Sequencing was carried out using peripheral blood. The source of these receptors is a man at least 80 years old with active COVID-19.

V usage is TRBV9 and J usage is TRBJ2-5; unclear D gene. Trimming removed 2 bases from V and 1 base from J, with 6 bases in between. The CDR3 is 13 residues long. The germline V gene has CDR1 SGDLS and CDR2 YYNGEE. The chain's CDR3 is CASSVSSQETQYF. The DNA of the CDR3 is TGTGCCAGCAGCGTGTCGTCCCAAGAGACCCAGTACTTC.

The chain couples TRBV24-1 to TRBJ2-1; the match to TRBD1 covers 7 bases. The V segment lost 2 bases and the J segment 2 bases; nucleotides outside the gene matches: 5. CDR1 KGHDR and CDR2 SFDVKD come from the germline V gene. The CDR3 covers 16 residues. The CDR3 region has the DNA TGTGCCACCAGTGATTCTGGGACAGCTACCTACAATGAGCAGTTCTTC. Protein: CATSDSGTATYNEQFF.

The chain combines TRBV12-3 or TRBV12-4 with TRBJ1-1, with 7 bases aligning to TRBD1. There are 13 residues in the CDR3. Unmatched junction bases numbered 6, after V lost 6 bases and J lost 5 bases. CDR3 bases: TGTGCCAGCAGCGTACAGGGGATGACTGAAGCTTTCTTT. Encoded protein: CASSVQGMTEAFF.

This clone showed up just once. The chain couples TRBV28 to TRBJ1-1; D gene uncertain. The CDR3 has 11 residues. Germline V CDR1 and CDR2: MDHEN, SYDVKM. CDR3: CQAGSHTEAFF. The CDR3 DNA reads as TGTCAAGCCGGGTCGCACACTGAAGCTTTCTTT.

The chain carries TRBV11-2 and TRBJ1-4, with 7 bases identical to TRBD1. The CDR3 length is 13 residues. Trimming at V came to 5 bases and at J to 7 bases, leaving 4 bases not matched to a gene. The germline gives CDR1 SGHAT, CDR2 FQNNGV. CDR3 coding DNA: TGTGCCAGCAGCACCCGGGACAGTGAAAAACTGTTTTTT. This encodes CASSTRDSEKLFF. Complete variable domain (other parts from reference TRBV11-2 and TRBJ1-4): EAGVAQSPRYKIIEKRQSVAFWCNPISGHATLYWYQQILGQGPKLLIQFQNNGVVDDSQLPKDRFSAERLKGVDSTLKIQPAKLEDSAVYLCASSTRDSEKLFFGSGTQLSVL.

The chain uses TRBV25-1 and TRBJ2-1; TRBD1 is a possible D gene (6 bases). Trimming cost V 3 bases and J 4 bases, with 10 bases left between them. The CDR3 totals 14 residues. The germline V gene encodes CDR1 MGHDK and CDR2 SYGVNS. Here the CDR3 DNA reads TGTGCCAGCAGTGATTACGACAGGTACAATGAGCAGTTCTTC. Its protein is CASSDYDRYNEQFF.

The V and J genes are TRBV25-1 and TRBJ1-4; 7 bases map to TRBD1. CDR1 MGHDK and CDR2 SYGVNS come from the germline V gene. With 7 bases clipped from V and 7 bases from J, the junction kept 15 bases outside the gene matches. CDR3 length: 16 amino acids. The CDR3 region is CASTDALDRWGEKLFF. CDR3 in DNA: TGTGCCAGCACCGATGCTCTGGACAGGTGGGGTGAAAAACTGTTTTTT.

V usage is TRBV5-1 and J usage is TRBJ2-1; 9 bases are shared with TRBD2. The V and J ends lost 5 bases and 0 bases, in that order; junction bases with no gene match: 6. CDR3 length: 16 amino acids. The germline gives CDR1 SGHRS, CDR2 YFSETQ. CDR3 protein: CASRSGRSSSYNEQFF. The CDR3 DNA is TGCGCCAGCAGGAGCGGGAGGTCTAGCTCCTACAATGAGCAGTTCTTC.

As to this clone: One end of the junction varies from germline; a read error may be responsible. This chain connects TRBV7-3 to TRBJ2-1; D may be TRBD1 (6 bases). The CDR3 is 16 residues long. CDR1 SGHTA and CDR2 FQGTGA come from the germline V gene. The DNA for the CDR3 is TGTGCCAGCAGCTTAAATGAGGGGGTCTCCAACAATGAGCAGTTCTTC. Protein sequence: CASSLNEGVSNNEQFF.

The genes are TRBV28 and TRBJ2-5, with unresolved D. CDR3 length equals 14 residues. Germline V CDR1 and CDR2: MDHEN, SYDVKM. V lost 1 base, J lost 4 bases, and 10 bases lay in between. CDR3 DNA: TGTGCCAGCAGTTTATCTAGGCATCGAGAGACCCAGTACTTC. It codes for CASSLSRHRETQYF.

This chain uses TRBV7-6 with TRBJ2-7; 12 bases are shared with TRBD2. The germline V gene encodes CDR1 SGHVS and CDR2 FNYEAQ. This CDR3 spans 17 amino acids. The V gene end was trimmed by 5 bases and the J gene end by 7 bases; junction bases not matched to a gene: 15. The CDR3 region has the DNA TGTGCCAGCAGCCCCCGACTAGCGGGAGCAGGCCTGGATGAGCAGTACTTC. It yields the protein CASSPRLAGAGLDEQYF.

The chain is built from TRBV27 and TRBJ2-5; 8 bases fit TRBD2. The V and J ends lost 5 bases and 5 bases, in that order; junction bases with no gene match: 19. The CDR3 length is 18 residues. The germline CDR1 and CDR2 sequences are MNHEY and SMNVEV (reference sequence). DNA of the CDR3: TGTGCCAGCAGTCCCGGGAGGACCGCGGGAGGACTTTGGGAGACCCAGTACTTC. It is translated as CASSPGRTAGGLWETQYF.

This rearrangement joins TRBV30 to TRBJ1-2; 9 nucleotides match TRBD1. The CDR3 contains 16 residues. The germline CDR1 and CDR2 sequences are GTSNPN and SVGIG (reference sequence). The junction had 14 bases not matched to a gene; V was cut back by 3 bases and J by 6 bases. CDR3 sequence: CAWSLGGQGTVNGYTF. CDR3 DNA: TGTGCCTGGAGCCTCGGCGGACAGGGGACCGTCAATGGCTACACCTTC.

This chain uses TRBV6-5 with TRBJ2-7; 7 nucleotides agree with TRBD2. Germline V gene sequence: CDR1 MNHEY, CDR2 SVGAGI. CDR3 size: 12 residues. The ends lost 10 bases at V and 5 bases at J; junction bases unmatched: 8. For the CDR3, the DNA is TGTGCCACTGGGGGGGGGTTCGACGAGCAGTACTTC. Protein sequence: CATGGGFDEQYF.

The CDR3 protein is CASSYSVGSGYEQYF. For the CDR3, the DNA is TGTGCCAGCAGTTATTCGGTCGGGAGCGGGTACGAGCAGTACTTC. V usage is TRBV6-5 and J usage is TRBJ2-7, with D perhaps TRBD2 (6 bases). Looked up from germline, CDR1 is MNHEY and CDR2 is SVGAGI. CDR3 length equals 15 residues. V shed 3 bases and J shed 4 bases, with 16 bases lying between them.

This clone showed up just once. The gene calls are TRBV7-9 and TRBJ2-7; weak D call: TRBD1 (6 bases). V lost 6 bases and J lost 6, with 9 bases in between. CDR1 and CDR2 (germline): SEHNR, FQNEAQ (reference sequence). CDR3 length: 11 residues. CDR3: CASRSGVEQYF. CDR3 sequence (DNA): TGTGCCAGCAGATCAGGGGTCGAGCAGTACTTC.

The rearrangement joins TRBV20-1 to TRBJ2-1; a weak D match, TRBD2 (5 bases). Per germline, CDR1 DFQATT and CDR2 SNEGSKA (reference sequence). Trimming pared 5 bases from V and 9 bases from J, leaving 11 bases between. CDR3 length: 11 residues. CDR3 sequence reads: CSASGLAEQFF. CDR3 coding DNA: TGCAGTGCTTCTGGACTGGCTGAGCAGTTCTTC.

The chain couples TRBV4-2 to TRBJ1-2; D gene uncertain. CDR1 and CDR2 (germline): LGHNA, YNFKEQ. The CDR3 is 15 amino acids. Trimming shortened V by 0 bases and J by 3 bases, and 11 bases separated the two germline ends. The CDR3 loop reads CASSQDFSGYYGYTF. CDR3 sequence (DNA): TGTGCCAGCAGCCAAGATTTTTCAGGCTACTATGGCTACACCTTC.

The chain is built from TRBV6-6 and TRBJ2-7; 8 bases are shared with TRBD1. This CDR3 contains 13 residues. Germline trimming cut 6 bases from V and 3 bases from J; bases unmatched to any gene: 4. The germline V gene has CDR1 MNHNY and CDR2 SVGAGI (reference sequence). The chain's CDR3 is CASSRDRFYEQYF. As DNA, the CDR3 is TGTGCCAGCAGCCGGGACAGGTTCTACGAGCAGTACTTC.

The V gene is TRBV24-1, the J gene TRBJ2-2, with 7 bases lining up with TRBD2. Germline V gives CDR1 KGHDR, CDR2 SFDVKD. This CDR3 has 14 residues. The V and J ends lost 7 bases and 1 base, in that order; junction bases with no gene match: 2. This CDR3 reads CATRSSGNTGELFF. As DNA, the CDR3 is TGTGCCACCAGATCTAGCGGGAACACCGGGGAGCTGTTTTTT.

The CDR3 DNA reads TGTGCCAGTAGTATAGAGAACCTGTCCGGGGCTAGCGGGAGAACCTACGAGCAGTACTTC. Residues: CASSIENLSGASGRTYEQYF. This sequence joins TRBV19 and TRBJ2-7, with 10 bases aligning to TRBD2. Germline V gene data show CDR1 as LNHDA and CDR2 as SQIVND (reference sequence). V lost 0 bases to trimming and J lost 2 bases; unmatched junction nucleotides: 16. The CDR3 covers 20 residues.

This clone appeared a single time. The DNA of the CDR3 is TGCGCCAGCAGCTTTAGCGGGCCCCAGGACAATGAGCAGTTCTTC. It specifies CASSFSGPQDNEQFF. V and J are TRBV5-1 and TRBJ2-1; TRBD2 matches 7 bases. There are 15 residues in the CDR3. The germline V gene encodes CDR1 SGHRS and CDR2 YFSETQ. V lost 2 bases and J lost 5; bases outside the gene matches: 7.

The chain couples TRBV7-6 to TRBJ2-1, with 8 bases fitting TRBD2. Germline V gene sequence: CDR1 SGHVS, CDR2 FNYEAQ. The V and J ends lost 5 bases and 10 bases, in that order; junction bases with no gene match: 13. The CDR3 totals 15 residues. DNA of the CDR3: TGTGCCAGCAGCCCATATCGAGCGGGAGTGGGGGAGCAGTTCTTC. Amino acid sequence: CASSPYRAGVGEQFF.

The gene calls are TRBV10-1 and TRBJ2-7; D might be TRBD2 (6 bases). The CDR3 is 13 residues long. V lost 0 bases, J lost 6 bases, and 9 bases lay in between. Germline CDR1 and CDR2: WNHNN and SYGVQD (reference sequence). The chain's CDR3 is CASSESTSGEQYF. The CDR3 nucleotides are TGCGCCAGCAGTGAGTCGACTAGTGGCGAGCAGTACTTC.

This chain links TRBV27 with TRBJ2-7; 8 nucleotides match TRBD2. Germline V lookup: CDR1 MNHEY, CDR2 SMNVEV (reference sequence). The CDR3 sequence is 15 residues long. The V and J ends lost 4 bases and 2 bases, in that order; junction bases with no gene match: 7. This CDR3 reads CASSSGGGETYEQYF. The CDR3 region has the DNA TGTGCCAGCAGTTCCGGGGGGGGCGAAACCTACGAGCAGTACTTC.

The chain links TRBV24-1 to TRBJ2-4; D is perhaps TRBD1 (6 bases). Trimming left V 3 bases short and J 0 bases short, with 8 bases between. Germline CDR1 reads KGHDR; CDR2 reads SFDVKD. The CDR3 has 15 residues. The CDR3 sequence is CATSDPRGAKNIQYF. The CDR3 DNA reads TGTGCCACCAGTGATCCCAGGGGAGCCAAAAACATTCAGTACTTC.

This sequence joins TRBV7-8 and TRBJ2-1; D perhaps matches TRBD2 (6 bases). V lost 3 bases and J 3 bases, leaving 15 bases between the germline ends. The CDR3 extends over 16 amino acids. Germline CDR1 SGHVS, CDR2 FQNEAQ. The DNA of the CDR3 is TGTGCCAGCAGCTTCCCCCATGGGGGAGGCTACAATGAGCAGTTCTTC. Protein product: CASSFPHGGGYNEQFF.

In its sample, this clone was seen a few times. The chain uses TRBV18 and TRBJ1-4; tentatively, D is TRBD1 (6 bases). V was shortened by 6 bases and J by 3 bases, with 14 bases between the two germline ends. Germline-derived CDR1 and CDR2 are KGHSH and LQKENI. The length of the CDR3 is 15 residues. CDR3 in amino acids: CASSPNRVANEKLFF. For the CDR3, the DNA is TGTGCCAGCTCCCCCAACAGGGTTGCTAATGAAAAACTGTTTTTT.

This rearrangement joins TRBV18 to TRBJ2-2; D remains unclear. The CDR3 is 12 residues long. Trimming cost V 5 bases and J 3 bases, with 4 bases left between them. Germline V gives CDR1 KGHSH, CDR2 LQKENI. The CDR3 loop is CASSTDTGELFF. As DNA, the CDR3 is TGTGCCAGCTCAACAGACACCGGGGAGCTGTTTTTT.

The gene calls are TRBV6-1 and TRBJ2-3; unclear D gene. V was pared by 3 bases and J by 5 bases, with 6 bases between. CDR1 MNHNS and CDR2 SASEGT come from the germline V gene. The CDR3 is 12 residues long. Here the CDR3 DNA reads TGTGCCAGCAGTGACAGGTTAGATACGCAGTATTTT. Its protein is CASSDRLDTQYF.